The text below deals with one T cell receptor (beta chain). Its antigen remains unidentified. Qualities for individual bases were not recorded, and no much larger clone is one base off. To prepare the library, 5' RACE was applied. The instrument given in TCRdb is NextSeq 500. Unique molecular identifiers were attached to individual cDNA molecules in the TCR library protocol so that sequencing error and PCR bias could be corrected. Both TCR alpha and beta chains were sequenced, and tight co-correlation was observed between alpha and beta sequence abundances in each sample. As for the authors' bioinformatics: Decombinator V4 was used to annotate the V gene, J gene and CDR3 of the TCR sequences. Expanded TCRs were defined as changing significantly between any two time points under a Poisson model with p below 0.0001. TCR abundances were normalised to the total number of TCRs sequenced per sample and expressed as counts per million. MAIT TCRs were defined by TRAV1-2 paired with TRAJ12, TRAJ20 or TRAJ33, and iNKT TCRs by TRAV10 paired with TRAJ18. VDJdb, accessed on 1 November 2021, was searched for TCRs annotated for CMV, EBV and SARS-CoV-2, and TCRs annotated for more than one antigen were excluded. TCRdb reworked the public reads: Q25 trimming with fastp, MiXCR clone assembly, productive beta chains retained. Rows with one shared CDR3 protein collapse into an entry with the most common genes and DNA. The V and J calls shown here were made by TCRdb, not taken from the authors' results. This sample lists approximately 70,000 distinct CDR3 sequences; 5% were detected once. Jointly, the top ten make up under 7.5% of the sample.

The junction carries 11 bases between V and J, which are trimmed by 3 bases and 7 bases respectively. Via the germline V gene, CDR1 is SGHRS and CDR2 YFSETQ. The CDR3, from cysteine to phenylalanine, totals 14 residues. The CDR3 DNA has 42 bases and is translated from base 1. The study was a case-control design nested within a healthcare worker cohort in London, UK, with weekly nasopharyngeal swab PCR tests and blood sampling. Healthcare workers were recruited during the week of the UK lockdown, between 23 and 31 March 2020, and followed weekly for up to about 16 weeks. This entry comes from a study of early T cells in non-severe SARS-CoV-2 infection (dated by TCRdb to the early 2020s). Some background on the complete study: Because TCR sequencing was done on bulk RNA from unsorted whole blood, the alpha and beta chains could not be paired. Overall study outcomes, separate from this receptor: VDJdb matching was skewed toward anti-spike CD8 responses and likely underestimated virus-specific expansions by missing private and CD4 specificities.

This TCR derives from an adult who was a healthcare worker with PCR-confirmed SARS-CoV-2 infection or an uninfected control (not recorded which). This specimen consisted of whole blood, obtained at baseline. The chain is assembled from TRBV5-1 and TRBJ1-6; the D gene identity is not certain. In nucleotides, the sequence is TGCGCCAGCAGCTCGGGCGAACTGAATTCACCCCTCCACTTT. Protein translation: CASSSGELNSPLHF.